This TCR beta chain comes out of a study of T cells after yellow fever vaccination (dated by TCRdb to about 2019). About the study as a whole: The SMART-Seq v4 Ultra Low Input RNA kit was used to prepare libraries from fractions with low cell numbers. Bulk TCR alpha and beta repertoires were sequenced longitudinally to track T-cell clones before and after primary and booster YFV17D yellow fever vaccination. Two healthy male donors, one aged 18 to 29 and one aged 30 to 40 years, made up the cohort. Bulk PBMC replicates and cell subsets were isolated from blood drawn at multiple timepoints before and after both primary and secondary immunization.

The sequencer listed for this sample is Illumina NovaSeq 6000. TCR cDNA was made using 5'RACE template switching, a step that added a universal primer site and unique molecular identifiers. cDNA synthesis was primed from both the TCR alpha and TCR beta constant segments. Libraries were amplified in two PCR steps, with sample barcodes and sequencing adapters added in the second step. Libraries were sequenced on Illumina HiSeq 2500 (2x100 bp) or NovaSeq (2x150 bp). Processing in the source paper ran as follows. Demultiplexing of reads and collapsing into UMI consensus sequences were performed with MIGEC, and V(D)J alignment was carried out with MiXCR. Using edgeR on replicate PBMC samples, clonotypes were called vaccine-responding if FDR was below 0.01 and the log2 fold change was above 5 up to day 15. Bulk clonotypes were assigned CD4 or CD8 identity according to which sequenced CD4 or CD8 repertoire held them at higher abundance. TCRdb handled the public reads itself, with Q25 trimming in fastp and clone calling in MiXCR, and kept productive beta chains. Each entry is one CDR3 protein sequence, shown with its most common DNA and genes. The authors' filters were not applied to this entry. The sample has hundreds of thousands of distinct CDR3 sequences on record, roughly a sixth of them singletons. The ten largest clonotypes hold about 18% of the sample.

As encoded in the germline V gene, CDR1 is MNHEY while CDR2 is SVGAGI. V is clipped by 4 bases and J by 5 bases, and the sequence between their germline boundaries is 14 bases long. The CDR3 numbers 15 residues from cysteine through phenylalanine. Kept here is only the CDR3 DNA, which spans 45 bases and is read in frame from base 1. Study-wide findings and limitations: Compared with the primary T-cell response, the secondary T-cell response was weaker but faster, peaking on day 5 rather than day 15. Computational filtering was required because FACS-sorted repertoires could contain abundant contaminating clonotypes from the bulk population. A small share of clonotypes was detected in both CD4 and CD8 compartments, with the overlap likely arising from convergent recombination. Only a couple of donors were included in the study, so the extent to which the findings can be generalized is limited. After the booster, most of the clones that had expanded following primary vaccination were detected again (almost 98% of CD4 and 88% of CD8), which suggests that memory was broadly maintained.

What the treatment or condition label conveys for this sample: live attenuated yellow fever vaccine strain. At each blood-draw timepoint, two biological replicates of bulk PBMCs were collected. PBMCs were isolated from peripheral blood using a standard Ficoll-Paque protocol. RNA was extracted with TriZol from bulk PBMCs, CD4 and CD8 fractions, and dextramer-positive and dextramer-negative fractions. This clonotype has a handful of counts. No antigen is known for it. The sample holds no much larger clone one base away, and base qualities are not on file. This receptor was identified in a man aged 18 to 29 who received the YFV17D yellow fever vaccine. This specimen consisted of PBMCs, obtained before the yellow fever booster vaccination. The rearrangement joined TRBV6-5 to TRBJ2-2; TRBD2 is perhaps the D gene, given 6 matching bases. The base sequence is TGTGCCAGCAGTTTAATAGCGGCGGGGACCGGGGAGCTGTTTTTT. This is translated as CASSLIAAGTGELFF.